Below are 5 T cell receptor beta chains sequenced from a single sample in a study of blood T cell repertoires in COVID-19. Assay used: immunoSEQ multiplex PCR; TCRdb lists only in-frame clones, some missing. The sample holds 150,000 to 200,000 clones; roughly 86% are singletons and the top ten take under 3.5%. Sequencing input: peripheral blood. Every receptor here comes from a man in his 70s with acute or convalescent COVID-19.

This chain uses TRBV28 with TRBJ2-7; D perhaps matches TRBD1 (5 bases). Per the germline V gene, CDR1 is MDHEN and CDR2 is SYDVKM. The CDR3 covers 15 residues. V lost 3 bases to trimming and J lost 3 bases, with 15 bases between them. Written as DNA, the CDR3 is TGTGCCAGCAGTTTTAGTATCCCAGGGCTCTACGAGCAGTACTTC. Protein: CASSFSIPGLYEQYF.

This clone occurred once. The chain links TRBV2 to TRBJ2-2, with D possibly matching TRBD2 (5 bases). CDR1 SNHLY and CDR2 FYNNEI come from the germline V gene. Trimming left V 10 bases short and J 0 bases short, with 18 bases between. The CDR3 runs to 16 residues. The DNA of the CDR3 is TGTGCCACCCCCTTTAGTCCTAGCACGAACACCGGGGAGCTGTTTTTT. It encodes CATPFSPSTNTGELFF.

The V gene is TRBV28, the J gene TRBJ2-7; 7 bases align to TRBD2. The CDR3 runs to 12 residues. Germline lookup yields CDR1 MDHEN and CDR2 SYDVKM. V lost 7 bases and J lost 6; bases outside the gene matches: 6. The CDR3 sequence is CASKEGGREQYF. The CDR3 nucleotides are TGTGCCAGCAAGGAGGGAGGGCGCGAGCAGTACTTC.

The chain carries TRBV27 and TRBJ1-5; 10 bases align to TRBD1. V dropped 6 bases and J dropped 6; count of bases not matched to a gene: 2. Per germline, CDR1 MNHEY and CDR2 SMNVEV (reference sequence). The CDR3 sequence is 13 residues long. The CDR3 region is CASSDRGPQPQHF. The CDR3 bases are TGTGCCAGCAGCGACAGGGGGCCTCAGCCCCAGCATTTT.

This sequence joins TRBV7-9 and TRBJ2-3; maybe TRBD1 (6 bases). Germline CDR1 reads SEHNR; CDR2 reads FQNEAQ (reference sequence). Trimming left V 5 bases short and J 4 bases short, with 16 bases between. The CDR3 extends over 15 amino acids. The DNA of the CDR3 is TGTGCCAGCAGCCGGACAGAAAGTGGAGCAGATACGCAGTATTTT. This encodes CASSRTESGADTQYF.